The 17 T cell receptor beta chains reported below all come from one sample, sequenced in a study of blood T cell repertoires in COVID-19. Sequenced by immunoSEQ multiplex PCR; TCRdb stores in-frame clones only, minus some. Seen here are roughly 250,000 clones, 88% observed once, and the top ten hold 1% to 1.5%. The sample was PBMCs or T cells enriched from blood (not recorded which). These receptors originate from a woman aged 40 to 50 with acute COVID-19.

This clone is a singleton in its sample. CDR3 region: CASSLRRRDGYTF. The CDR3 DNA reads TGTGCCAGCAGTTTGCGGAGGCGTGATGGCTACACCTTC. The chain is built from TRBV12-3 or TRBV12-4 and TRBJ1-2; D uncertain. V shed 3 bases and J shed 6 bases, with 11 bases lying between them. This CDR3 is built from 13 residues.

The V call is TRBV7-8, the J call TRBJ2-1; the D is unclear. CDR3 length: 14 residues. V was shortened by 1 base and J by 7 bases, with 11 bases between the two germline ends. Looked up from germline, CDR1 is SGHVS and CDR2 is FQNEAQ. The CDR3 reads CASSLGARRNEQFF. DNA of the CDR3: TGTGCCAGCAGCTTAGGCGCAAGGCGGAATGAGCAGTTCTTC.

The chain joins TRBV7-9 to TRBJ2-1; TRBD2 might be the D (5 bases). This CDR3 has 14 residues. Germline loops: CDR1 SEHNR, CDR2 FQNEAQ (reference sequence). CDR3 coding DNA: TGTGCAGCACAAGCGGTGGGAACCTACAATGAGCAGTTCTTC. It is translated as CAAQAVGTYNEQFF.

The rearrangement uses TRBV18 and TRBJ1-1, with 8 nucleotides matching TRBD1. There are 13 residues in the CDR3. V was clipped by 5 bases and J by 6 bases; unmatched bases: 5. Germline V gene lookup returns CDR1 KGHSH and CDR2 LQKENI. CDR3 DNA sequence: TGTGCCAGCTCATCCTCGGACAGGGCTGAAGCTTTCTTT. This encodes CASSSSDRAEAFF.

The rearrangement uses TRBV5-5 and TRBJ1-4, with D unclear. The CDR3 has 18 residues. V lost 1 base and J lost 5, with 21 bases in between. In germline, CDR1 is SGHKS, CDR2 YYEKEE (reference sequence). The CDR3 DNA reads as TGTGCCAGCAGCTTGCTGCTAGGGCGGAGGAAGACGAATGAAAAACTGTTTTTT. It specifies CASSLLLGRRKTNEKLFF.

CDR3 sequence (DNA): TGCGCCAGCAGCCAAGGAACGATCGCGGATACGCAGTATTTT. Its protein product is CASSQGTIADTQYF. The chain is built from TRBV4-1 and TRBJ2-3; the D is unclear. The CDR3 runs to 14 residues. V was pared by 1 base and J by 6 bases, with 11 bases between. Germline CDR1 is MGHRA and CDR2 is YSYEKL.

The chain has TRBV6-2 or TRBV6-3 and TRBJ2-7; 9 bases line up with TRBD2. Germline CDR1 and CDR2: MNHEY and SVGEGT. The junction had 11 bases not matched to a gene; V was cut back by 5 bases and J by 6 bases. This CDR3 is 15 amino acids long. CDR3 protein: CASSDNASGTGEQYV. The CDR3 DNA is TGTGCCAGCAGTGATAACGCTAGCGGGACGGGCGAGCAGTACGTC.

This clone was seen only a few times. The chain has TRBV28 and TRBJ2-2, with D possibly matching TRBD2 (6 bases). V was pared by 8 bases and J by 2 bases, with 9 bases between. Germline V gene data show CDR1 as MDHEN and CDR2 as SYDVKM. The CDR3 covers 13 residues. The DNA for the CDR3 is TGTGCCAGCCTGGCGGGAAACACCGGGGAGCTGTTTTTT. Translating gives CASLAGNTGELFF.

The chain recombines TRBV7-3 with TRBJ1-5, with D possibly TRBD1 on 6 matching bases. Trimming stripped 2 bases from V and 2 bases from J, with 7 bases between. Per the germline V gene, CDR1 is SGHTA and CDR2 is FQGTGA. CDR3 size: 14 residues. The CDR3 here is CASSLSGGNQPQHF. In DNA form, the CDR3 reads TGTGCCAGCAGCTTATCAGGGGGCAATCAGCCCCAGCATTTT.

This chain connects TRBV14 to TRBJ1-1, with TRBD1 as a possible D gene (5 bases). The germline gives CDR1 SGHDN, CDR2 FVKESK. The CDR3 is 17 amino acids. V dropped 0 bases and J dropped 0 bases, with 14 bases sitting between them. CDR3 in amino acids: CASSQDRGFPMNTEAFF. The CDR3 DNA sequence: TGTGCCAGCAGCCAAGATCGGGGGTTTCCTATGAACACTGAAGCTTTCTTT.

The genes are TRBV7-9 and TRBJ2-3, with 8 bases aligning to TRBD2. Germline V gives CDR1 SEHNR, CDR2 FQNEAQ (reference sequence). This CDR3 is built from 15 residues. Trimming took 5 bases from V and 4 from J; bases not matched to a gene: 8. The CDR3 region is CASSPQAGAPDTQYF. CDR3 coding DNA: TGTGCCAGCAGCCCCCAAGCGGGAGCCCCAGATACGCAGTATTTT.

The V and J genes are TRBV5-8 and TRBJ1-6; TRBD1 agrees at 7 bases. The CDR3 is 16 residues long. Losses at the gene ends were 1 base for V and 8 bases for J; bases not matched to a gene: 9. CDR1 is SGHTS and CDR2 is YDEGEE in the germline V gene. CDR3 nucleotide sequence: TGTGCCAGCAGCTTGAGTATCGGGACAGATTATTCACCCCTCCACTTT. It codes for CASSLSIGTDYSPLHF.

The chain uses TRBV27 and TRBJ1-5; 7 bases are shared with TRBD1. The germline V gene encodes CDR1 MNHEY and CDR2 SMNVEV (reference sequence). The CDR3 runs to 16 residues. The J segment lost 0 bases and the V segment lost 6 bases, leaving 8 bases of the junction unmatched. The CDR3 loop is CASRAGTDFSNQPQHF. The CDR3 DNA sequence: TGTGCCAGCAGGGCCGGGACAGATTTTAGCAATCAGCCCCAGCATTTT.

This chain uses TRBV27 with TRBJ1-1; TRBD1 matches 11 bases. Germline-derived CDR1 and CDR2 are MNHEY and SMNVEV (reference sequence). The ends lost 2 bases at V and 12 bases at J; junction bases unmatched: 5. CDR3 size: 13 residues. Here the CDR3 reads CASSLGGTGGTFF. The CDR3 bases are TGTGCCAGCAGTTTAGGAGGGACAGGGGGAACTTTCTTT.

This clone was detected only once. The genes are TRBV24-1 and TRBJ2-3, with 7 bases aligning to TRBD2. This CDR3 spans 15 amino acids. In germline, CDR1 is KGHDR, CDR2 SFDVKD. The ends lost 10 bases at V and 2 bases at J; junction bases unmatched: 11. CDR3 nucleotide sequence: TGTGCCACTGGGGGGGGTGACTCCAACACAGATACGCAGTATTTT. It codes for CATGGGDSNTDTQYF.

The V and J genes are TRBV7-9 and TRBJ2-5, with 13 bases fitting TRBD2. The germline V gene encodes CDR1 SEHNR and CDR2 FQNEAQ (reference sequence). V was pared by 0 bases and J by 5 bases, with 6 bases of the junction left unmatched. The CDR3 is 17 amino acids. The CDR3 DNA is TGTGCCAGCAGCTTAGCGGGACTAGCGGGATCCCCGGAGACCCAGTACTTC. Translation: CASSLAGLAGSPETQYF.

The V call is TRBV7-8, the J call TRBJ1-4; 8 nucleotides agree with TRBD1. The germline V gene has CDR1 SGHVS and CDR2 FQNEAQ. After removal of 3 bases from V and 6 bases from J, the junction contained 21 bases not matched to a gene. The CDR3 runs 20 residues. CDR3 amino acids: CASSLADGTGLLNWDEKLFF. The CDR3 DNA sequence: TGTGCCAGCAGCTTGGCCGACGGGACAGGTCTCTTAAATTGGGATGAAAAACTGTTTTTT. Complete variable domain (other parts from reference TRBV7-8 and TRBJ1-4): GAGVSQSPRYKVAKRGQDVALRCDPISGHVSLFWYQQALGQGPEFLTYFQNEAQLDKSGLPSDRFFAERPEGSVSTLKIQRTQQEDSAVYLCASSLADGTGLLNWDEKLFFGSGTQLSVL.